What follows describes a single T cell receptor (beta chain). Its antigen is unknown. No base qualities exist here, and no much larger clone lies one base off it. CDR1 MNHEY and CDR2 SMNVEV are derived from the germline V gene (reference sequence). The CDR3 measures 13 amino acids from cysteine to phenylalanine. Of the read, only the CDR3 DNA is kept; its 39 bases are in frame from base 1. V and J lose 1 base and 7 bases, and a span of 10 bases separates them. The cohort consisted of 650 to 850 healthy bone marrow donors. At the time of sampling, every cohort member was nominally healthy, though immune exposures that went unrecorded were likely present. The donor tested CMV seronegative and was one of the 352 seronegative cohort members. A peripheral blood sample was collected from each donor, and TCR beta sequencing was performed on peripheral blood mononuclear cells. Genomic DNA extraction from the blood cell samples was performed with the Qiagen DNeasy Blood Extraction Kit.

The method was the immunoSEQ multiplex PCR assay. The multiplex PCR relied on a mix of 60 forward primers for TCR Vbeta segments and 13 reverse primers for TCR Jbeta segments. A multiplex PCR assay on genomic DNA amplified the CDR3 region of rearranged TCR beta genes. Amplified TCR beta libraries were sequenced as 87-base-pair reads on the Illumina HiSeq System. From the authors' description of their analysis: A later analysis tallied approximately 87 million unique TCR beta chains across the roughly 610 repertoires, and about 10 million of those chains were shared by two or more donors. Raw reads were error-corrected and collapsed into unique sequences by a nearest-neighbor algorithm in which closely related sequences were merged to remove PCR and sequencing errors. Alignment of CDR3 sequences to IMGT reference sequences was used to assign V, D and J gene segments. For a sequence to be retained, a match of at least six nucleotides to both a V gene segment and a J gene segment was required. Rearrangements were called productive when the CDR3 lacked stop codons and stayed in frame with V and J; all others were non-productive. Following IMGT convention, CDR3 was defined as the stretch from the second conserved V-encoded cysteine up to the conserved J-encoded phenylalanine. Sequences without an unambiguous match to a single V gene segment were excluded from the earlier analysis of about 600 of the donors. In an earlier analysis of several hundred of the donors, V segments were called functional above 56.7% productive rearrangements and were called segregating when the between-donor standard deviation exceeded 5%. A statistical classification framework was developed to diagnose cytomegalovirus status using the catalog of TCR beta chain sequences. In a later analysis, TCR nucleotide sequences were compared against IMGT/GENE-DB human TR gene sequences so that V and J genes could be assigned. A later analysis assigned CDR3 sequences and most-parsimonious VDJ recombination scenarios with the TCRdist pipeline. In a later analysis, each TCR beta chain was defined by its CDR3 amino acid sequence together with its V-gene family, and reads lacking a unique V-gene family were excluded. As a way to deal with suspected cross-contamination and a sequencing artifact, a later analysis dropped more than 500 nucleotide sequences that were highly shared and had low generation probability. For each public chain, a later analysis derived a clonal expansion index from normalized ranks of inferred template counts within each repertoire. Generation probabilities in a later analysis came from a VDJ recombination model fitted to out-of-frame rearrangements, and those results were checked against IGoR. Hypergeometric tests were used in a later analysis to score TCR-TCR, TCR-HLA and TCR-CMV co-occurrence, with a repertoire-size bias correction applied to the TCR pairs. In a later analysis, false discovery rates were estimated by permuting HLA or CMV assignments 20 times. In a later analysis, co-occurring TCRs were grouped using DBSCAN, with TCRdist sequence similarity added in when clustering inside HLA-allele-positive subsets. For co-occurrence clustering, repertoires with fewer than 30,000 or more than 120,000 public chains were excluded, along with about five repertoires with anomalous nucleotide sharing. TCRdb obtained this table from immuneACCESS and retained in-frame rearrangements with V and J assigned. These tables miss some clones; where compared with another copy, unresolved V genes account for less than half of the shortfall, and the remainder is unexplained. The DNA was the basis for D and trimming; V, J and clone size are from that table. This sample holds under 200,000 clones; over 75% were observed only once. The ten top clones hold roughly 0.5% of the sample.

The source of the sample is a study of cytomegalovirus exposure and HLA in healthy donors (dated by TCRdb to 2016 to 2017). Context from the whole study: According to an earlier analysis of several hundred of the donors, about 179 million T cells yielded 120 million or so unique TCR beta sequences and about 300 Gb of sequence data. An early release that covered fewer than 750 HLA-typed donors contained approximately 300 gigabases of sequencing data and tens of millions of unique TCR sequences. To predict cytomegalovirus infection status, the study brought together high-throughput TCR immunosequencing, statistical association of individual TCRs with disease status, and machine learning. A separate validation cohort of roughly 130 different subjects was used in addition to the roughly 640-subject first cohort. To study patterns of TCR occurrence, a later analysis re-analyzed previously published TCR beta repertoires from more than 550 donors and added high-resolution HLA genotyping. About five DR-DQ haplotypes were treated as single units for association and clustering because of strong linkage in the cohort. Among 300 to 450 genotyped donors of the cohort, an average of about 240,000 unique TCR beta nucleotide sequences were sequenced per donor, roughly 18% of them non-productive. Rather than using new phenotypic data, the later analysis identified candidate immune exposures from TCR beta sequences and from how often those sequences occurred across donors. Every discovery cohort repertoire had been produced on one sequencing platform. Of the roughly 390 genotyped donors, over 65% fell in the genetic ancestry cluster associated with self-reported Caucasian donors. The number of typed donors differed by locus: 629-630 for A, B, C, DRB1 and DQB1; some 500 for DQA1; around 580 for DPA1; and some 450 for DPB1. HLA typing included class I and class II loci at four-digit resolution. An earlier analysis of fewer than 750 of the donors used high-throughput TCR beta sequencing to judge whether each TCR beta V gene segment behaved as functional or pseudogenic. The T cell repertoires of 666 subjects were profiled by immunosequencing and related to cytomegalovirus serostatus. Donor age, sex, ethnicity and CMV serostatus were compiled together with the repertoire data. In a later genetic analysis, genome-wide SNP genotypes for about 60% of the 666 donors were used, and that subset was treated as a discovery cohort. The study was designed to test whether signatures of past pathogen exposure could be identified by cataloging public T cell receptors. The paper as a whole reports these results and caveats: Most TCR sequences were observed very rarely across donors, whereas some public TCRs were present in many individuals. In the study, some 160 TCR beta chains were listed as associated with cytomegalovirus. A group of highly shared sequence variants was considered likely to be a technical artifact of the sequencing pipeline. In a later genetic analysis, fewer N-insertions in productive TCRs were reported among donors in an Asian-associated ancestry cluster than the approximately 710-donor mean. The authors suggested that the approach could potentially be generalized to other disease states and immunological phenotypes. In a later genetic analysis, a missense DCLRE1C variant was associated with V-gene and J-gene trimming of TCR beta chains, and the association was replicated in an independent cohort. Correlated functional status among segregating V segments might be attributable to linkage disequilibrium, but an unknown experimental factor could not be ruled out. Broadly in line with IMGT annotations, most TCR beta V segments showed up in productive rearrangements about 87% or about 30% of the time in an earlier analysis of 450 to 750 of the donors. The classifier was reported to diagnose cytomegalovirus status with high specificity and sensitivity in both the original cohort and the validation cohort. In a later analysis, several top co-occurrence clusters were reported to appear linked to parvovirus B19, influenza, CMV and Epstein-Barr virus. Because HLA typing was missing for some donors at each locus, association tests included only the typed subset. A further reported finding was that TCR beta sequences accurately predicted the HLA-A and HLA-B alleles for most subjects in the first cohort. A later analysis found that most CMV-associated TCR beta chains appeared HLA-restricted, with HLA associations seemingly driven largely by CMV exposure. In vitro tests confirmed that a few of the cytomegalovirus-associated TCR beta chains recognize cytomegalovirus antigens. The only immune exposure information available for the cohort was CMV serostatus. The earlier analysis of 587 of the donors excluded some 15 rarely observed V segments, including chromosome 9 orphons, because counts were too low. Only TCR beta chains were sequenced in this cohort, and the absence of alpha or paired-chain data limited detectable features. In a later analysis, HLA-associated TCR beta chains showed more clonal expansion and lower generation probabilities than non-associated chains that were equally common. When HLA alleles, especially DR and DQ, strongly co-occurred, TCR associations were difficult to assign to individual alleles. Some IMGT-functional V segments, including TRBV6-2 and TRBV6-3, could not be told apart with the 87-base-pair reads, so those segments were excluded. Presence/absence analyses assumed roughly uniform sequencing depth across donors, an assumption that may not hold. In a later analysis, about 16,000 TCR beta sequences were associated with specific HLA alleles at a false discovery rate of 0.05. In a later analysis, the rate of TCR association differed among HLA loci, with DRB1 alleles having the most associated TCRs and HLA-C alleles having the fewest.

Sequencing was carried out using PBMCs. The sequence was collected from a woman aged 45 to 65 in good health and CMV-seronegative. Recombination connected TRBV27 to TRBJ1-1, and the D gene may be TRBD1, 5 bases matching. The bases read TGTGCCAGCAGTTTATTCGCGGGGGTTGAAGCTTTCTTT. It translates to CASSLFAGVEAFF.